The rows below give T cell receptor beta chains drawn from one sample of a study of cytomegalovirus exposure and HLA in healthy donors. The assay was immunoSEQ multiplex PCR, and TCRdb's table has in-frame clones only and misses some. The sample holds about 140,000 clones, around 77% seen once. Source material: PBMCs. The receptors were sampled from a man aged 30 to 45 in good health. Both conserved end residues are part of each CDR3. D genes are given only for firm matches. Not all rows give a size; the values are once, few, many and, for expanded clones, a class.

D gene | V gene | clone size | CDR3 protein
TRBD1 | TRBV28 | NA | CATKIPRGSNEQFF
TRBD1 | TRBV11-3 | once | CASSSGQGRGATNEKLFF
NA | TRBV11-2 | NA | CASSLRLTTDTQYF
NA | TRBV6-5 | NA | CASSWSNQLGADTQYF
TRBD2 | TRBV9 | NA | CASSVVAGADTQYF
NA | TRBV4-1 | NA | CASSQLALVNNEQFF
TRBD2 | TRBV7-3 | NA | CASSPGLAGYKNIQYF
NA | TRBV11-2 | NA | CASSLVFGQETQYF
NA | TRBV7-9 | NA | CSSSFRGSEQYF
TRBD2 | TRBV10-2 | NA | CASRSSASGSYEQYF
NA | TRBV7-2 | NA | CASSLGQVGRSKIGEAFF
TRBD2 | TRBV7-3 | many | CASSLKGGLNPYNEQFF
NA | TRBV11-2 | once | CASSLAVAREQYF
NA | TRBV18 | NA | CASSPPTPGGSTEAFF
NA | TRBV4-3 | NA | CASNSVPPGNEQFF
NA | TRBV7-9 | NA | CASSLGPSNQPQHF
NA | TRBV30 | once | CAWKGGDYGYTF
NA | TRBV7-7 | NA | CASSPRDFYTSTDTQYF
TRBD1 | TRBV30 | NA | CAWSVGTGARYGYTF
TRBD2 | TRBV11-1 | NA | CASSLVSLAGKETQYF
TRBD2 | TRBV27 | NA | CASSFLAGGSDTQYF
TRBD1 | TRBV28 | NA | CASSDRATYGYTF
NA | TRBV7-6 | few | CASSAQGPQAKNIQYF
TRBD1 | TRBV5-4 | NA | CASSFRTGAETQYF
NA | TRBV7-2 | NA | CASSFPPRNEQYF
TRBD1 | TRBV5-4 | NA | CASSTRQGSGNTIYF
NA | TRBV28 | NA | CASRPSRGYTF
NA | TRBV30 | NA | CAWGDTSSSGYTF
TRBD2 | TRBV14 | NA | CASSWRTSGNEQFF
NA | TRBV10-2 | NA | CASSAAGGHYEQYF
NA | TRBV30 | NA | CAWATSYNEQFF
TRBD2 | TRBV19 | few | CASSITGGLLDTQYF
TRBD1 | TRBV29-1 | NA | CSATGVEANTEAFF
NA | TRBV5-1 | NA | CASSLGDRGNGYTF
TRBD1 | TRBV5-6 | once | CASSLRTGRSAEAFF
NA | TRBV28 | NA | CASSFTGLSGNTIYF
TRBD1 | TRBV25-1 | NA | CASSEYVTRQGGTYEQYF